A single sample gave rise to the 2 T cell receptor beta chains below, sequenced in a study of CD8+ T cells in alopecia areata. Sequencing relied on a cDNA template that was reverse transcribed from extracted RNA. Generated by immunoSEQ multiplex PCR, the TCRdb table keeps only in-frame clones and is missing some. This table has about 150,000 clones, around 55% appearing once. The sequencing here drew on CD8+ T cells sorted from blood, taken at week 0. The receptor set was obtained from a human donor with alopecia areata.

Written as DNA, the CDR3 is TGCAGCGCCATACAGGGCGGGCGCGGGAATGAGCAGTTCTTC. Protein product: CSAIQGGRGNEQFF. V is TRBV29-1 and J is TRBJ2-1, with D tentatively TRBD1 (6 bases). The CDR3 consists of 14 residues. The V gene lost 7 bases and the J gene lost 7 bases, with 20 bases spanning the gap. Germline V gene sequence: CDR1 SQVTM, CDR2 ANQGSEA.

A few counts support this clone. The chain links TRBV13 to TRBJ2-1; D ambiguous. The germline CDR1 and CDR2 sequences are PRHDT and FYEKMQ (reference sequence). Trimming pared 5 bases from V and 5 bases from J, leaving 7 bases between. This CDR3 has 12 amino acids. CDR3 coding DNA: TGTGCCAGCAGCGCAAGGAACAATGAGCAGTTCTTC. Its protein product is CASSARNNEQFF.